This is a list of T cell receptor beta chains from one sample in a study of blood T cell repertoires in COVID-19. TCRdb's table, derived via immunoSEQ multiplex PCR, lists solely in-frame clones and lacks some. The table records roughly 61,000 clones, less than 75% of them present only once. Sample: peripheral blood. These receptors were collected from a woman in her sixties or seventies with acute or convalescent COVID-19. Both conserved end residues are trimmed from each CDR3.

CDR3aa: ASSPWDSGGYT; v_gene: TRBV3-1/TRBV3-2; j_gene: TRBJ1-2
CDR3aa: ASSLYRGQGDTQY; v_gene: TRBV11-1; j_gene: TRBJ2-3
CDR3aa: ASSLGGGLQETQY; v_gene: TRBV5-1; j_gene: TRBJ2-5
CDR3aa: ASSPERMLNTEAF; v_gene: TRBV3-1/TRBV3-2; j_gene: TRBJ1-1
CDR3aa: ASSPDGLTGNEQF; v_gene: TRBV18; j_gene: TRBJ2-1
CDR3aa: ASSLGSLAGRGETQY; v_gene: TRBV5-1; j_gene: TRBJ2-5
CDR3aa: ACMRVYTEAF; v_gene: TRBV30; j_gene: TRBJ1-1
CDR3aa: ASFGTQGSTDTQY; v_gene: TRBV19; j_gene: TRBJ2-3
CDR3aa: SVGQGGYTGELF; v_gene: TRBV29-1; j_gene: TRBJ2-2
CDR3aa: ASSFTGGQPQH; v_gene: TRBV5-1; j_gene: TRBJ1-5
CDR3aa: ASDPGRGNQY; v_gene: TRBV6-6; j_gene: TRBJ2-5
CDR3aa: ASSLRGGSYNEQF; v_gene: TRBV7-9; j_gene: TRBJ2-1
CDR3aa: ASSRDIYTEAF; v_gene: TRBV25-1; j_gene: TRBJ1-1
CDR3aa: ASGPGGAYEQY; v_gene: TRBV11-3; j_gene: TRBJ2-7
CDR3aa: ASRPYRDTEAF; v_gene: TRBV6-5; j_gene: TRBJ1-1
CDR3aa: ASTSPGTQYGYT; v_gene: TRBV19; j_gene: TRBJ1-2
CDR3aa: ASSLTGTLNTGELF; v_gene: TRBV7-3; j_gene: TRBJ2-2
CDR3aa: ASSLLVSLTNSPLH; v_gene: TRBV7-6; j_gene: TRBJ1-6
CDR3aa: SASIGGKDQPQH; v_gene: TRBV20-1; j_gene: TRBJ1-5
CDR3aa: ASSRPRFERGGGDTQY; v_gene: TRBV6-6; j_gene: TRBJ2-3
CDR3aa: ASLMRAARNSNQPQH; v_gene: TRBV19; j_gene: TRBJ1-5
CDR3aa: ASSPQYGQMNTEAF; v_gene: TRBV18; j_gene: TRBJ1-1
CDR3aa: ASSEGDRGDQPQH; v_gene: TRBV25-1; j_gene: TRBJ1-5
CDR3aa: SGEGDRGTTEAF; v_gene: TRBV29-1; j_gene: TRBJ1-1
CDR3aa: ASSENSNYGYT; v_gene: TRBV10-2; j_gene: TRBJ1-2
CDR3aa: ATSLSPGQGARDTQY; v_gene: TRBV24-1; j_gene: TRBJ2-3
CDR3aa: ASSLKQNTEAF; v_gene: TRBV27; j_gene: TRBJ1-1
CDR3aa: ASSNEHVGDYGYT; v_gene: TRBV6-5; j_gene: TRBJ1-2
CDR3aa: ASSMGGYNSPLH; v_gene: TRBV19; j_gene: TRBJ1-6
CDR3aa: AWSFSLSGANVLT; v_gene: TRBV30; j_gene: TRBJ2-6
CDR3aa: ASSSGQLHLNTEAF; v_gene: TRBV5-1; j_gene: TRBJ1-1
CDR3aa: ASSEPRTVQETQY; v_gene: TRBV25-1; j_gene: TRBJ2-5
CDR3aa: ASSRQLNQPQH; v_gene: TRBV3-1/TRBV3-2; j_gene: TRBJ1-5
CDR3aa: ASSLTGAGTGIHEQF; v_gene: TRBV7-3; j_gene: TRBJ2-1
CDR3aa: ASGELANYNEQF; v_gene: TRBV2; j_gene: TRBJ2-1
CDR3aa: SAPLQVEAF; v_gene: TRBV20-1; j_gene: TRBJ1-1
CDR3aa: ASRETVPGANVLT; v_gene: TRBV11-1; j_gene: TRBJ2-6
CDR3aa: ASSPRWGEKWPQH; v_gene: TRBV4-1; j_gene: TRBJ1-5
CDR3aa: ASSQPGTGTNEQF; v_gene: TRBV5-1; j_gene: TRBJ2-1
CDR3aa: ASSTRFQADAGNTIY; v_gene: TRBV19; j_gene: TRBJ1-3
CDR3aa: ASSAGTGTLKNIQY; v_gene: TRBV5-4; j_gene: TRBJ2-4
CDR3aa: ASSRDRESNTEAF; v_gene: TRBV18; j_gene: TRBJ1-1
CDR3aa: ASRSPRGNEQF; v_gene: TRBV5-1; j_gene: TRBJ2-1
CDR3aa: ASSPNPGQRTYEQY; v_gene: TRBV3-1/TRBV3-2; j_gene: TRBJ2-7
CDR3aa: AWKGTGHTGELF; v_gene: TRBV30; j_gene: TRBJ2-2
CDR3aa: ASSVTPQGANEKLF; v_gene: TRBV5-1; j_gene: TRBJ1-4
CDR3aa: AIGGGWNEQF; v_gene: TRBV10-3; j_gene: TRBJ2-1
CDR3aa: ASSAGRMNTEAF; v_gene: TRBV5-5; j_gene: TRBJ1-1
CDR3aa: ASSINGGYGALH; v_gene: TRBV19; j_gene: TRBJ1-6